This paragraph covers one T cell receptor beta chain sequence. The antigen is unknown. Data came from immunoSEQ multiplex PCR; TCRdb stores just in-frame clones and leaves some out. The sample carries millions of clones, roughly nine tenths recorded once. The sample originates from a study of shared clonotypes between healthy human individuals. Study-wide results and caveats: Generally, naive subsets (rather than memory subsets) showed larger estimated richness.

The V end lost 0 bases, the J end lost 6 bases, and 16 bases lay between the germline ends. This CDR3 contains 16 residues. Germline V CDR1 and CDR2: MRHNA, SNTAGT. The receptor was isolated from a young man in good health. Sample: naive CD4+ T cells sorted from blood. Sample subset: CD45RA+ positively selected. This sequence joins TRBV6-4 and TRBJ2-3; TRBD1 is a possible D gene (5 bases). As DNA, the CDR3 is TGTGCCAGCAGTGACTCAGGGGTCGGGCCCGGGGATACGCAGTATTTT. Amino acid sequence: CASSDSGVGPGDTQYF.